This TCR beta chain was observed in a study of cytomegalovirus exposure and HLA in healthy donors. Study context: When 350 to 500 donors were genotyped, roughly 82% of them were found to fall in the Caucasian-associated ancestry cluster. Study results and limitations: Researchers had no immune exposure information except CMV serostatus available. An analysis done earlier found most TCR beta V segments productive about 87% or about 30% of the time. Later on, an analysis showed TCR association rates differing by HLA locus, with DRB1 the most and HLA-C the fewest.

Vbeta (60) and Jbeta (13) primers were used in the PCR. The method was immunoSEQ multiplex PCR; TCRdb's version includes in-frame clones alone and lacks a portion of them. The sample comprises fewer than 120,000 clones, 70% to 85% of which are singletons, and around 6.6% rests with the top ten. About this clone itself: Its target is not known.

In germline, CDR1 is LGHNA, CDR2 YNFKEQ. This CDR3 region has 18 residues. The TCR was taken from a man aged 30 to 45 in good health and CMV-seropositive. V and J are TRBV4-2 and TRBJ1-3; 14 bases align to TRBD2. The J call is in doubt because the DNA end fits TRBJ2-2 better. Material: PBMCs. For the CDR3, the DNA is TGTGCCAGCAGCCACTCCGACGGGACTAGCGGGGGAAGGAGGGAGCTGTTTTTT. Amino acid sequence: CASSHSDGTSGGRRELFF.